This T cell receptor (beta chain) was captured in a study of T cell responses to AZD1222 COVID-19 vaccine. Study-wide findings and caveats: Only five to seven AZD1222 recipients were seropositive at baseline.

In its sample, this clone was seen a few times. Its antigen remains unidentified. Sequenced by immunoSEQ multiplex PCR; TCRdb stores in-frame clones only, minus some. In the table there are roughly 130,000 clones, roughly nine tenths of which are singletons. This receptor was obtained from an adult who received the MenACWY meningococcal vaccine as a control. Sample: peripheral blood, taken 28 days after the second dose of the MenACWY control vaccine.

The CDR3 protein is CASSLDIGQGLIGGYTF. DNA for the CDR3: TGTGCCAGCAGCTTAGATATCGGACAGGGGTTAATTGGCGGCTACACCTTC. The rearrangement links TRBV7-2 to TRBJ1-2; 9 bases are shared with TRBD1. This CDR3 comprises 17 residues. The germline V gene encodes CDR1 SGHTA and CDR2 FQGNSA. With V trimmed by 1 base and J by 8 bases, 14 bases remained unmatched.